Shown below are 5 T cell receptor beta chains from a single sample sequenced in a study of patients and donors after allogeneic stem cell transplantation. TCRdb independently ran MiXCR on the RT-PCR reads; one entry per CDR3 protein. In the table there are about 28,000 distinct CDR3 sequences, 6.8% of which are singletons. The specimen was blood, either unsorted or a sorted T cell fraction (not recorded which). The receptors stem from a human donor who was either an allogeneic HSCT recipient or a stem cell or donor lymphocyte infusion donor (not recorded which). It is not recorded whose cells these are; they may come from a transplant donor.

This clonotype has more than one count but fewer than ten. J is TRBJ2-1 and V is TRBV6-2 or TRBV6-3; perhaps TRBD2 as D (5 bases). Germline V gene sequence: CDR1 MNHEY, CDR2 SVGEGT. Trimming removed 0 bases at V and 6 bases at J, with 15 bases between. The CDR3 runs to 16 residues. The CDR3 spells CASSYSNTGTGNEQFF. The CDR3 coding sequence is TGTGCCAGCAGTTACTCGAACACGGGAACGGGCAATGAGCAGTTCTTC.

This clonotype was counted at least ten times. The V call is TRBV27, the J call TRBJ2-1; D call uncertain. This CDR3 comprises 15 residues. The ends were cut back, 2 bases at V and 8 bases at J, with 16 bases in the middle. The germline V gene encodes CDR1 MNHEY and CDR2 SMNVEV (reference sequence). In DNA, the CDR3 is TGTGCCAGCAGTTTAATTGTTCTCCCTCTCGATGAGCAGTTCTTC. Its protein is CASSLIVLPLDEQFF.

This clonotype was counted ten times or more. The gene calls are TRBV28 and TRBJ2-5; D is possibly TRBD1 (6 bases). Germline CDR1 reads MDHEN; CDR2 reads SYDVKM. CDR3 length equals 13 residues. Trimming stripped 4 bases from V and 5 bases from J, with 11 bases between. The CDR3 reads CASSSGDGETQYF. DNA of the CDR3: TGTGCCAGCAGTTCAGGGGATGGCGAGACCCAGTACTTC. The full variable domain, its missing parts supplied by reference TRBV28 and TRBJ2-5, is DVKVTQSSRYLVKRTGEKVFLECVQDMDHENMFWYRQDPGLGLRLIYFSYDVKMKEKGDIPEGYSVSREKKERFSLILESASTNQTSMYLCASSSGDGETQYFGPGTRLLVL.

This clonotype was counted only a few times. The chain links TRBV24-1 to TRBJ1-4, with 7 bases matching TRBD1. Looked up from germline, CDR1 is KGHDR and CDR2 is SFDVKD. Germline trimming cut 12 bases from V and 3 bases from J; bases unmatched to any gene: 9. This CDR3 has 14 residues. The CDR3 loop reads CAGTWGTANEKLFF. The DNA for the CDR3 is TGTGCCGGCACTTGGGGGACAGCTAATGAAAAACTGTTTTTT.

This clonotype was recorded many times. The genes are TRBV7-2 and TRBJ2-1; D call uncertain. Germline CDR1 and CDR2: SGHTA and FQGNSA. Trimming took off 4 bases at V and 0 bases at J, with 7 bases between the two ends. The CDR3 has 14 amino acids. CDR3 loop: CASSSQSSYNEQFF. CDR3 DNA: TGTGCCAGCAGCTCCCAGAGCTCCTACAATGAGCAGTTCTTC. The entire variable domain, with the rest obtained from reference TRBV7-2 and TRBJ2-1, is as follows: GAGVSQSPSNKVTEKGKDVELRCDPISGHTALYWYRQSLGQGLEFLIYFQGNSAPDKSGLPSDRFSAERTGGSVSTLTIQRTQQEDSAVYLCASSSQSSYNEQFFGPGTRLTVL.